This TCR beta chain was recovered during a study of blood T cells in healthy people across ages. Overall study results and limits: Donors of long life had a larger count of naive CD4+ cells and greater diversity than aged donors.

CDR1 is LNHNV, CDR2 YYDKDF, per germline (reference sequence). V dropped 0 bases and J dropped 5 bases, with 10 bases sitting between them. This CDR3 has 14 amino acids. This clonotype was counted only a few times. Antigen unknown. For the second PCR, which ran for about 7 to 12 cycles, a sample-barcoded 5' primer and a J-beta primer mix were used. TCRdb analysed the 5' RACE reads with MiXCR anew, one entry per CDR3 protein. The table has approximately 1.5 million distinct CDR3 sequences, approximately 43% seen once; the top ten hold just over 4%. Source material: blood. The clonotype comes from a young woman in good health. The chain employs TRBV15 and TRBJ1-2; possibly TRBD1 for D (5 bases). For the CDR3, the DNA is TGTGCCACCAGCAGAGATCGGGGGGTGTATGGCTACACCTTC. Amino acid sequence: CATSRDRGVYGYTF. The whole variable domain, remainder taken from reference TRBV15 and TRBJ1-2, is DAMVIQNPRYQVTQFGKPVTLSCSQTLNHNVMYWYQQKSSQAPKLLFHYYDKDFNNEADTPDNFQSRRPNTSFCFLDIRSPGLGDTAMYLCATSRDRGVYGYTFGSGTRLTVV.